Only a few counts were recorded for the clone carrying this T cell receptor beta chain. Antigen: not known. This sample is part of a study of Tregs in tolerant kidney transplant recipients. Study observations and caveats: Findings come from small patient numbers and require larger validation. The most relevant donor-specific Treg TCRbeta repertoire apparently came from expansion with activated donor B cells.

The V end was cut by 3 bases, the J end by 5 bases, with 16 bases between. Germline CDR1 reads MNHNS; CDR2 reads SASEGT. CDR3 length: 15 residues. Measured with immunoSEQ multiplex PCR; TCRdb has only the in-frame clones, and not every one. The sample carries around 78,000 clones, less than 95% recorded once. Unstimulated Tregs (CD4+CD25+CD127-) and CD4+CD25- non-Tregs were sorted from PBMCs. The chain carries TRBV6-1 and TRBJ1-1; D is possibly TRBD1 (6 bases). The receptor was derived from a human donor who received a combined kidney and bone marrow transplant. The source was Tregs from blood, collected before the transplant. CDR3 in amino acids: CASSERQAGSTEAFF. The CDR3 DNA reads as TGTGCCAGCAGTGAGAGACAGGCCGGGAGTACTGAAGCTTTCTTT.